The 29 T cell receptor beta chains listed next were all sequenced from one sample in a study of cytomegalovirus exposure and HLA in healthy donors. Produced via immunoSEQ multiplex PCR; TCRdb's table is partial and in-frame only. This sample yields approximately 98,000 clones, of which approximately 85% are seen a single time; around 3% belongs to the top ten. The specimen sequenced was PBMCs. Receptors originate from a woman aged 18 to 35 in good health and CMV-seronegative.

The chain is built from TRBV4-2 and TRBJ1-1; D may be TRBD1 (5 bases). V was cut by 1 base and J by 10 bases, with 10 bases left in between. CDR1 LGHNA and CDR2 YNFKEQ come from the germline V gene. The CDR3 consists of 12 residues. The CDR3 region is CASSQVFQGAFF. The CDR3 nucleotides read TGTGCCAGCAGCCAAGTATTCCAGGGAGCTTTCTTT.

This clone appeared once. The chain combines TRBV7-9 with TRBJ2-1; TRBD2 matches 11 bases. The CDR3 length is 15 residues. J gave up 8 bases and V 3 bases, and 6 bases lay outside the gene matches. Germline lookup yields CDR1 SEHNR and CDR2 FQNEAQ (reference sequence). The CDR3 is CASSFLAGGVDEQFF. The DNA of the CDR3 is TGTGCCAGCAGCTTCCTAGCGGGGGGTGTAGATGAGCAGTTCTTC. Drawing the rest from reference TRBV7-9 and TRBJ2-1, the complete variable domain is DTGVSQNPRHKITKRGQNVTFRCDPISEHNRLYWYRQTLGQGPEFLTYFQNEAQLEKSRLLSDRFSAERPKGSFSTLEIQRTEQGDSAMYLCASSFLAGGVDEQFFGPGTRLTVL.

This clone was picked up a small number of times. This chain links TRBV7-9 with TRBJ2-2; 7 positions match TRBD2. Trimming at V came to 8 bases and at J to 5 bases, leaving 8 bases not matched to a gene. The CDR3 runs to 14 residues. Germline V lookup: CDR1 SEHNR, CDR2 FQNEAQ (reference sequence). In nucleotides, the CDR3 is TGTGCCAGCCGGGAAGCGGGGCTGACCGGGGAGCTGTTTTTT. Translated, it gives CASREAGLTGELFF.

The chain recombines TRBV11-2 with TRBJ1-1, with 9 bases lining up with TRBD1. Germline CDR1 and CDR2: SGHAT and FQNNGV. Germline trimming cut 8 bases from V and 4 bases from J; bases unmatched to any gene: 14. The CDR3 length is 16 residues. The CDR3 loop is CASFSNRGLRSTEAFF. CDR3 DNA: TGTGCCAGCTTTTCGAACAGGGGGCTGCGGAGCACTGAAGCTTTCTTT.

The V call is TRBV5-6, the J call TRBJ2-7; a weak D match, TRBD1 (6 bases). CDR3 length: 13 amino acids. The germline V gene has CDR1 SGHDT and CDR2 YYEEEE. V lost 0 bases, J lost 3 bases, and 7 bases lay in between. DNA of the CDR3: TGTGCCAGCAGCTTGGGGACAGTCTACGAGCAGTACTTC. Translating gives CASSLGTVYEQYF. The full variable domain, its missing parts supplied by reference TRBV5-6 and TRBJ2-7, is DAGVTQSPTHLIKTRGQQVTLRCSPKSGHDTVSWYQQALGQGPQFIFQYYEEEERQRGNFPDRFSGHQFPNYSSELNVNALLLGDSALYLCASSLGTVYEQYFGPGTRLTVT.

The J gene is TRBJ2-7, the V gene TRBV23-1, with D tentatively TRBD2 (6 bases). TRBV23-1 is an ORF, with its function uncertain. This CDR3 is 15 amino acids long. Deletions cut 7 bases from V and 0 bases from J, with 16 bases between. CDR3 nucleotides: TGCGCCAGCACTACAACGGGAGCGTGCTCCTACGAGCAGTACTTC. Its translation is CASTTTGACSYEQYF.

This clone has a single count. The gene calls are TRBV20-1 and TRBJ2-3; D remains unclear. Germline CDR1 DFQATT, CDR2 SNEGSKA (reference sequence). The CDR3 runs to 11 residues. V shed 5 bases and J shed 6 bases, with 9 bases lying between them. In DNA, the CDR3 is TGCAGTGCTTATAGCCCCGATACGCAGTATTTT. It codes for CSAYSPDTQYF.

This clone was picked up one time. The chain carries TRBV7-9 and TRBJ1-5; D is perhaps TRBD1 (5 bases). V was pared by 3 bases and J by 1 base, with 13 bases between. Germline V gene sequence: CDR1 SEHNR, CDR2 FQNEAQ (reference sequence). The CDR3 spans 16 residues. CDR3 DNA sequence: TGTGCCAGCAGCTTCACAGGCGATCTAAGCAATCAGCCCCAGCATTTT. Protein: CASSFTGDLSNQPQHF.

V and J are TRBV19 and TRBJ2-1, with 9 bases matching TRBD2. The CDR3 has 16 amino acids. CDR1 and CDR2 (germline): LNHDA, SQIVND (reference sequence). Losses at the gene ends were 5 bases for V and 7 bases for J; bases not matched to a gene: 12. The CDR3 nucleotides read TGTGCCAGTAGTGGTATATCGGTAGCGGGGGCTAATGAGCAGTTCTTC. It encodes CASSGISVAGANEQFF.

DNA for the CDR3: TGTGCCAGCAGCTTAGAGCCCTCTGGAAACACCATATATTTT. Its protein is CASSLEPSGNTIYF. V and J are TRBV7-8 and TRBJ1-3; D unresolved. CDR1 and CDR2 (germline): SGHVS, FQNEAQ. Trimming took off 1 base at V and 0 bases at J, with 4 bases between the two ends. CDR3 length equals 14 residues.

The chain combines TRBV13 with TRBJ1-2; tentative D call: TRBD1 (6 bases). Trimming removed 2 bases from V and 6 bases from J, with 19 bases in between. The CDR3 totals 16 residues. The germline V gene has CDR1 PRHDT and CDR2 FYEKMQ (reference sequence). CDR3 amino acids: CASSLKAGAFMDGYTF. CDR3 coding DNA: TGTGCCAGCAGCTTAAAGGCAGGGGCGTTCATGGATGGCTACACCTTC.

J is TRBJ1-2 and V is TRBV4-1, with 9 bases fitting TRBD1. The germline gives CDR1 MGHRA, CDR2 YSYEKL. V was pared by 0 bases and J by 1 base, with 6 bases of the junction left unmatched. The length of the CDR3 is 17 residues. CDR3 DNA: TGCGCCAGCAGCCAAGAACGCCGGACAGGGGTTAACTATGGCTACACCTTC. The encoded protein is CASSQERRTGVNYGYTF.

The chain employs TRBV4-1 and TRBJ2-1; 7 bases map to TRBD2. The trim removed 2 bases at V and 7 bases at J, leaving 14 bases unmatched. The CDR3 runs 17 residues. Germline values: CDR1 MGHRA, CDR2 YSYEKL. The CDR3 bases are TGCGCCAGCAGCCAAAGACTAGCTCTACCCCCTGAGAATGAGCAGTTCTTC. Translated, it gives CASSQRLALPPENEQFF.

A single count supports this clone. The V gene is TRBV15, the J gene TRBJ2-5; TRBD1 matches at 7 bases. This CDR3 is 17 amino acids long. V was pared by 0 bases and J by 1 base, with 8 bases of the junction left unmatched. In germline, CDR1 is LNHNV, CDR2 YYDKDF (reference sequence). The CDR3 here is CATSRDATGSIQETQYF. The CDR3 DNA reads as TGTGCCACCAGCAGAGATGCGACAGGGAGTATCCAAGAGACCCAGTACTTC.

This chain uses TRBV29-1 with TRBJ1-1; the D gene is possibly TRBD1 (5 bases). CDR1 is SQVTM and CDR2 is ANQGSEA in the germline V gene. The CDR3 is 13 residues long. Trimming cost V 5 bases and J 0 bases, with 10 bases left between them. This chain's CDR3 is CSVLRQMNTEAFF. CDR3 DNA sequence: TGCAGCGTTTTGAGACAGATGAACACTGAAGCTTTCTTT.

The count of this clone is one. The chain uses TRBV7-6 and TRBJ2-7, with TRBD1 identical over 10 bases. The CDR3 spans 18 residues. In germline, CDR1 is SGHVS, CDR2 FNYEAQ. V gave up 5 bases and J gave up 1 base; unmatched junction bases: 14. DNA for the CDR3: TGTGCCAGCAGCCAACCGTTGGGCGGACAGGGGGTATCCTACGAGCAGTACTTC. This codes for CASSQPLGGQGVSYEQYF.

The gene calls are TRBV11-1 and TRBJ1-5; D is unresolved. Germline V lookup: CDR1 SGHAT, CDR2 FQDESV (reference sequence). The CDR3 is made up of 13 amino acids. Deletions cut 1 base from V and 5 bases from J, with 6 bases between. DNA of the CDR3: TGTGCCAGCAGCTTAGGTGCGTATCAGCCCCAGCATTTT. Its translation: CASSLGAYQPQHF.

The chain is built from TRBV27 and TRBJ1-1; D not resolved. Germline lookup yields CDR1 MNHEY and CDR2 SMNVEV (reference sequence). This CDR3 has 14 amino acids. The V end lost 3 bases, the J end lost 5 bases, and 13 bases lay between the germline ends. In DNA, the CDR3 is TGTGCCAGCAGTTTGTCCGGGTCTGGGACTGAAGCTTTCTTT. This codes for CASSLSGSGTEAFF.

The chain combines TRBV4-2 with TRBJ1-1; D remains ambiguous. The ends were cut back, 0 bases at V and 8 bases at J, with 13 bases in the middle. This CDR3 contains 14 residues. Germline CDR1 is LGHNA and CDR2 is YNFKEQ. The CDR3: CASSQEGSGTEAFF. In nucleotides, the CDR3 is TGTGCCAGCAGCCAAGAAGGTAGCGGAACCGAAGCTTTCTTT.

The chain's CDR3 is CASSPSIEQYF. The CDR3 nucleotides read TGTGCCAGCAGCCCGAGCATTGAGCAGTACTTC. V is TRBV5-5 and J is TRBJ2-7; the D is unclear. The CDR3 covers 11 residues. Germline V CDR1 and CDR2: SGHKS, YYEKEE (reference sequence). V lost 4 bases to trimming and J lost 7 bases, with 9 bases between them. Filled out from reference TRBV5-5 and TRBJ2-7, the complete variable domain reads DAGVTQSPTHLIKTRGQQVTLRCSPISGHKSVSWYQQVLGQGPQFIFQYYEKEERGRGNFPDRFSARQFPNYSSELNVNALLLGDSALYLCASSPSIEQYFGPGTRLTVT.

This clone occurred a few times. Other DNA sequences in this specimen translate into the identical CDR3. The genes are TRBV2 and TRBJ1-6, with 8 bases matching TRBD1. Germline V gene sequence: CDR1 SNHLY, CDR2 FYNNEI. Trimming cost V 6 bases and J 7 bases; bases outside gene matches: 5. The CDR3 extends over 14 amino acids. The CDR3, as DNA: TGTGCCAGCAGCGGACAGGGCGGAAATTCACCCCTCCACTTT. This codes for CASSGQGGNSPLHF.

CDR3 sequence: CASSGGQGLGGYTF. The CDR3 coding sequence is TGTGCCAGCAGCGGGGGACAGGGCCTGGGGGGCTACACCTTC. The V gene is TRBV9, the J gene TRBJ1-2, with TRBD1 identical over 9 bases. There are 14 residues in the CDR3. Germline trimming cut 3 bases from V and 8 bases from J; bases unmatched to any gene: 8. The V gene's germline CDR1 is SGDLS and CDR2 YYNGEE.

The chain is built from TRBV27 and TRBJ2-3; 9 bases match TRBD1. The V segment lost 4 bases and the J segment 4 bases; nucleotides outside the gene matches: 3. This CDR3 has 14 amino acids. The V gene's germline CDR1 is MNHEY and CDR2 SMNVEV (reference sequence). The CDR3 sequence: CASSWDRDADTQYF. CDR3 nucleotide sequence: TGTGCCAGCAGTTGGGACAGGGATGCAGATACGCAGTATTTT.

The chain combines TRBV30 with TRBJ2-7; the match to TRBD2 covers 8 bases. The trim removed 0 bases at V and 6 bases at J, leaving 10 bases unmatched. The CDR3 extends over 15 amino acids. Per the germline V gene, CDR1 is GTSNPN and CDR2 is SVGIG (reference sequence). The CDR3 DNA sequence: TGTGCCTGGAGTGTACGGGGGGGCGTTGTCCTCGAGCAGTACTTC. Amino acids: CAWSVRGGVVLEQYF.

The sample holds a few counts of this clone. The chain is built from TRBV7-8 and TRBJ1-6; perhaps TRBD1 as D (5 bases). Trimming took off 6 bases at V and 0 bases at J, with 12 bases between the two ends. The CDR3 is 16 residues long. The germline V gene encodes CDR1 SGHVS and CDR2 FQNEAQ. CDR3 nucleotides: TGTGCCAGCAGATCGACAGACCACTCCTATAATTCACCCCTCCACTTT. It yields the protein CASRSTDHSYNSPLHF.

This chain joins TRBV5-1 and TRBJ1-1, with D hard to call. There are 13 residues in the CDR3. CDR1 and CDR2 (germline): SGHRS, YFSETQ. V was pared by 1 base and J by 1 base, with 5 bases between. This CDR3 reads CASSLIGNTEAFF. The CDR3 DNA reads as TGCGCCAGCAGCTTGATCGGGAACACTGAAGCTTTCTTT.

The V and J genes are TRBV6-5 and TRBJ2-7; D perhaps matches TRBD1 (6 bases). CDR1 MNHEY and CDR2 SVGAGI come from the germline V gene. This CDR3 contains 15 residues. Trimming removed 5 bases at V and 0 bases at J, with 14 bases between. CDR3 DNA: TGTGCCAGCAGTCACCACCGGGACATCTCCTACGAGCAGTACTTC. This codes for CASSHHRDISYEQYF.

The J gene is TRBJ1-3, the V gene TRBV2; 10 nucleotides agree with TRBD1. The CDR3 sequence is 15 residues long. CDR1 is SNHLY and CDR2 is FYNNEI in the germline V gene. V was pared by 5 bases and J by 2 bases, with 3 bases of the junction left unmatched. CDR3 bases: TGTGCCAGCAGTAGGGACAGGGGTGCTGGAAACACCATATATTTT. This translates into CASSRDRGAGNTIYF.

The chain couples TRBV4-2 to TRBJ1-2, with D possibly being TRBD1 (6 bases). CDR3 length: 13 amino acids. The V gene's germline CDR1 is LGHNA and CDR2 YNFKEQ. V was shortened by 0 bases and J by 4 bases, with 6 bases between the two germline ends. DNA for the CDR3: TGTGCCAGCAGCCAAGACAGGGGCTATGGCTACACCTTC. Translated, it gives CASSQDRGYGYTF.